Below, one T cell receptor beta chain is given with its context. Its antigen is not yet known. Nothing much larger sits one base from this clone, and base qualities are not available. The cohort comprised some 700 healthy bone marrow donors. At the time of sampling, all cohort members were nominally healthy, though unrecorded immune exposures were likely present. The donor tested CMV seronegative and was one of the 352 seronegative cohort members. A peripheral blood sample was provided by each donor, and peripheral blood mononuclear cells were used for TCR beta sequencing. The Qiagen DNeasy Blood Extraction Kit was used to extract genomic DNA from the blood cell samples. The sample comes from a study of cytomegalovirus exposure and HLA in healthy donors (dated by TCRdb to 2015 to 2018). About the full investigation: An earlier analysis of roughly 500 of the donors reported 250 to 300 Gb of sequence data and roughly 100 million unique TCR beta sequences from about 179 million T cells. Using immunosequencing, the study profiled T cell repertoires from approximately 700 subjects and related those repertoires to cytomegalovirus serostatus. The study combined high-throughput TCR immunosequencing, statistical association of individual TCRs with disease status, and machine learning to predict cytomegalovirus infection status. To study patterns of TCR occurrence, a later analysis re-analyzed previously published TCR beta repertoires from several hundred donors and added high-resolution HLA genotyping. In addition to the first cohort of roughly 700 subjects, a separate validation cohort of 120 different subjects was used. Five DR-DQ haplotypes were treated as single units for association and clustering because of strong linkage in the cohort. Of the roughly 390 genotyped donors, over 65% fell in the genetic ancestry cluster associated with self-reported Caucasian donors. An early release covering around 630 HLA-typed donors comprised approximately 290 gigabases of sequencing data and around 85 million unique TCR sequences. The study was designed to test whether signatures of past pathogen exposure could be identified by cataloging public T cell receptors. A later genetic analysis took genome-wide SNP genotypes for about 65% of the 666 donors and used that subset as a discovery cohort. On average, approximately 250,000 unique TCR beta nucleotide sequences were sequenced per donor among roughly 430 genotyped donors of the cohort, with 15% to 20% of those sequences being non-productive. The number of donors typed differed by locus, with roughly 620-630 for A, B, C, DRB1 and DQB1, approximately 500 for DQA1, about 610 for DPA1, and 450 to 480 for DPB1. All discovery cohort repertoires had been generated on a single sequencing platform. An earlier analysis of several hundred of the donors applied high-throughput TCR beta sequencing to assess whether each TCR beta V gene segment acted as functional or pseudogenic. HLA typing covered class I and class II loci at four-digit resolution. Rather than drawing on any new phenotypic data, the later analysis identified candidate immune exposures from TCR beta sequences and the way those sequences occurred across donors. Alongside the repertoire data, information on donor age, sex, ethnicity and CMV serostatus was compiled. What the study reported, not specific to this receptor: Sequencing depth was assumed to be roughly uniform across donors in the presence/absence analyses, though that assumption may not hold. The classifier was reported to diagnose cytomegalovirus status with high specificity and sensitivity in both the original and validation cohorts. The earlier analysis of 450 to 700 of the donors excluded roughly 16 rarely observed V segments, including chromosome 9 orphons, because counts were too low. HLA typing was unavailable for some donors at each locus, so association tests used only the typed subset. Linkage disequilibrium might explain the correlated functional status among segregating V segments, but an unknown experimental factor could not be ruled out. According to the authors, the approach could potentially be generalized to other disease states and immunological phenotypes. Across donors, most TCR sequences were observed very rarely, whereas some public TCRs were present in many individuals. In a later analysis, TCR association rates were found to vary across HLA loci, with the most associated TCRs seen for DRB1 alleles and the fewest for HLA-C alleles. In a later analysis, most CMV-associated TCR beta chains were found to appear HLA-restricted, with HLA associations seemingly driven largely by CMV exposure. At a false discovery rate of 0.05, a later analysis linked fewer than 20,000 TCR beta sequences to specific HLA alleles. A further reported finding was that TCR beta sequences accurately predicted the HLA-A and HLA-B alleles for most subjects in the first cohort. In the study, 150 to 200 TCR beta chains were listed as associated with cytomegalovirus. In a later genetic analysis, fewer N-insertions in productive TCRs were reported among donors in an Asian-associated ancestry cluster than the roughly 700-donor mean. When HLA alleles, especially DR and DQ, strongly co-occurred, TCR associations were difficult to assign to individual alleles. A later analysis found that HLA-associated TCR beta chains were more clonally expanded and had lower generation probabilities than equally common non-associated chains. In a later genetic analysis, a missense DCLRE1C variant was associated with V-gene and J-gene trimming of TCR beta chains, and the association was replicated in an independent cohort. An earlier analysis of approximately 540 of the donors showed that most TCR beta V segments appeared in productive rearrangements either about 87% or about 30% of the time, which broadly matched IMGT annotations. In a later analysis, several top co-occurrence clusters were reported to appear linked to parvovirus B19, influenza, CMV and Epstein-Barr virus. Some IMGT-functional V segments, including TRBV6-2 and TRBV6-3, could not be told apart with the 87-base-pair reads, so those segments were excluded. In this cohort, only TCR beta chains were sequenced, and detectable features were limited by the absence of alpha or paired-chain data. The sequencing pipeline was judged likely to have produced a cluster of highly shared sequence variants as a technical artifact. In vitro tests confirmed that three of the cytomegalovirus-associated TCR beta chains recognize cytomegalovirus antigens. The only immune exposure information available for the cohort was CMV serostatus.

V lost 2 bases and J lost 2 bases; the stretch between them is 18 bases long. The CDR3, from cysteine to phenylalanine, totals 17 residues. The only DNA kept is the CDR3, 51 bases in frame from the first base. CDR1 is given as SGHVS and CDR2 as FNYEAQ, both from the germline V gene. Libraries were constructed by the immunoSEQ multiplex PCR assay. A mixture of 60 forward primers for TCR Vbeta segments and 13 reverse primers for TCR Jbeta segments was used in the multiplex PCR. Amplification of the CDR3 region of rearranged TCR beta genes was performed with a multiplex PCR assay on genomic DNA. The Illumina HiSeq System was used to sequence the amplified TCR beta libraries as 87-base-pair reads. Under the source paper's analysis protocol: A later analysis counted about 76 million unique TCR beta chains across the 666 repertoires, and roughly 11 million of these chains were shared by at least two donors. To remove PCR and sequencing errors, raw reads were error-corrected and collapsed into unique sequences using a nearest-neighbor algorithm that merged closely related sequences. To assign V, D and J gene segments, CDR3 sequences were aligned to IMGT reference sequences. Each retained sequence needed at least a six-nucleotide match to both a V gene segment and a J gene segment. Rearrangements were classified as productive when the CDR3 lacked stop codons and remained in frame with V and J, and all other rearrangements were classified as non-productive. CDR3 was defined according to IMGT convention as the region running from the second conserved V-encoded cysteine to the conserved J-encoded phenylalanine. The earlier analysis of about 560 of the donors excluded any sequence lacking an unambiguous match to a single V gene segment. In an earlier analysis of approximately 500 of the donors, a V segment was called functional when productive rearrangements were above 56.7%, and segregating when the standard deviation between donors exceeded 5%. To diagnose cytomegalovirus status from the catalog of TCR beta chain sequences, a statistical classification framework was built. In a later analysis, V and J genes were assigned by comparing TCR nucleotide sequences against IMGT/GENE-DB human TR gene sequences. The TCRdist pipeline was used in a later analysis to assign CDR3 sequences and most-parsimonious VDJ recombination scenarios. A later analysis defined each TCR beta chain by its CDR3 amino acid sequence plus V-gene family, and excluded reads lacking a unique V-gene family. To address suspected cross-contamination and a sequencing artifact, a later analysis removed roughly 640 highly shared, low-generation-probability nucleotide sequences. A later analysis calculated a clonal expansion index for each public chain from normalized within-repertoire ranks of inferred template counts. In a later analysis, generation probabilities were computed with a VDJ recombination model fitted to out-of-frame rearrangements, and the resulting probabilities were checked against IGoR. In a later analysis, hypergeometric tests were used to score TCR-TCR, TCR-HLA and TCR-CMV co-occurrence, with a repertoire-size bias correction applied to TCR pairs. In a later analysis, false discovery rates were estimated by permuting HLA or CMV assignments 20 times. In a later analysis, co-occurring TCRs were grouped using DBSCAN, with TCRdist sequence similarity added in when clustering inside HLA-allele-positive subsets. Co-occurrence clustering excluded repertoires with fewer than 30,000 or more than 120,000 public chains, plus five with anomalous nucleotide sharing. The table comes from immuneACCESS by way of TCRdb, which keeps in-frame sequences with V and J called. Part of the clones is missing from these tables; in studies checked, under half for an unresolved V gene and the rest for unknown reasons. That table supplies the V and J calls and clone size; D and trimming were determined from the DNA. Counted in this sample were 150,000 or so clones; over 60% of them appeared once. The ten most abundant clones make up 1.5% to 2% of the sample.

The V and J genes are TRBV7-6 and TRBJ2-5, with TRBD1 as a weak D call on 6 bases. Sequencing was performed on PBMCs. The TCR was taken from a woman under 30 in good health and CMV-seronegative. The DNA reads as follows: TGTGCCAGCAGCTTAAGGTTCCGGACAGAGCTACAAGAGACCCAGTACTTC. The translation is CASSLRFRTELQETQYF.